This entry lists 25 T cell receptor beta chains sequenced from one sample in a study of T cells in Graves' hyperthyroidism and ophthalmopathy (dated by TCRdb to between 2017 and 2020). The method was multiplex PCR. Data came from an Illumina HiSeq 2000. TCR beta CDR3 regions were amplified from RNA transcripts. A first-round RT-PCR of the TCR CDR3 used the HTBI primer set with the Qiagen OneStep RT-PCR kit. TCRdb reprocessing: public reads trimmed at Q25 with fastp, clones called with MiXCR, in-frame beta chains kept. Each CDR3 protein gets just one entry, which takes the most common genes and DNA from the rows behind it. The sample includes hundreds of thousands of distinct CDR3 sequences, with 16% observed a single time. The top ten hold around 19% of the sample. The sequenced sample consisted of blood. These receptors all come from a woman between 18 and 29 years old with Graves' hyperthyroidism.

The J gene is TRBJ2-7, the V gene TRBV3-1, with TRBD1 identical over 9 bases. Germline CDR1 LGHDT, CDR2 YNNKEL (reference sequence). The CDR3 runs 15 residues. Trimming removed 1 base from V and 5 bases from J; junction bases left unmatched: 6. The DNA of the CDR3 is TGTGCCAGCAGCCAAGGCGGGACAGGGATCGACGAGCAGTACTTC. Amino acid sequence: CASSQGGTGIDEQYF.

This clonotype appeared many times. CDR3 sequence: CASSFSAGSTGELFF. Here the CDR3 DNA reads TGTGCCAGCAGTTTCTCGGCGGGATCCACCGGGGAGCTGTTTTTT. The genes are TRBV12-3 or TRBV12-4 and TRBJ2-2, with D possibly TRBD2 on 6 matching bases. V shed 3 bases and J shed 4 bases, with 12 bases lying between them. This CDR3 is 15 amino acids long.

This clonotype turned up a few times. The chain is built from TRBV29-1 and TRBJ2-2; 8 nucleotides agree with TRBD1. Germline-derived CDR1 and CDR2 are SQVTM and ANQGSEA. CDR3 size: 14 residues. The ends lost 6 bases at V and 6 bases at J; junction bases unmatched: 9. CDR3 amino acids: CSVPRTGSAGELFF. CDR3 in DNA: TGCAGCGTCCCCCGGACAGGGTCCGCCGGGGAGCTGTTTTTT.

This clonotype was detected ten times or more. The chain carries TRBV20-1 and TRBJ1-5; 7 nucleotides agree with TRBD1. The CDR3 extends over 15 amino acids. V dropped 2 bases and J dropped 2; count of bases not matched to a gene: 6. Germline V gene data show CDR1 as DFQATT and CDR2 as SNEGSKA (reference sequence). The CDR3 nucleotides read TGCAGTGCTAGAATGAACAGGGGTGGCAATCAGCCCCAGCATTTT. This encodes CSARMNRGGNQPQHF.

In this sample, this clonotype turned up many times. This chain uses TRBV29-1 with TRBJ2-7; 7 bases align to TRBD2. This CDR3 is built from 12 residues. The junction had 4 bases not matched to a gene; V was cut back by 5 bases and J by 3 bases. From germline, CDR1 is SQVTM and CDR2 ANQGSEA. The CDR3, as DNA: TGCAGCGTTTACGGGAGGAACTACGAGCAGTACTTC. Protein product: CSVYGRNYEQYF.

The chain links TRBV7-3 to TRBJ2-1, with a weak D call TRBD2 (5 bases). CDR3 length: 13 residues. V shed 3 bases and J shed 6 bases, with 9 bases lying between them. Germline CDR1 and CDR2: SGHTA and FQGTGA. CDR3 sequence reads: CASSFGGFNEQFF. The CDR3 DNA sequence: TGTGCCAGCAGCTTCGGAGGATTCAATGAGCAGTTCTTC.

This chain joins TRBV6-1 and TRBJ2-5; tentative D call: TRBD2 (6 bases). The CDR3 spans 15 residues. Deletions cut 4 bases from V and 1 base from J, with 13 bases between. The V gene's germline CDR1 is MNHNS and CDR2 SASEGT. The CDR3 DNA sequence: TGTGCCAGCAGTGCCGGGGGAGCTACCCAAGAGACCCAGTACTTC. Translated, it gives CASSAGGATQETQYF.

The CDR3 spells CSARAPGTGAVNEQFF. The CDR3 DNA reads as TGCAGTGCTAGAGCCCCCGGGACAGGGGCCGTCAATGAGCAGTTCTTC. This chain links TRBV20-1 with TRBJ2-1, with 10 positions matching TRBD1. After removal of 1 base from V and 6 bases from J, the junction contained 9 bases not matched to a gene. Germline CDR1 reads DFQATT; CDR2 reads SNEGSKA (reference sequence). The CDR3 contains 16 residues.

Note on this clonotype: A much larger clone sits a single nucleotide away, making a read error possible. The CDR3 sequence is CASSYRGRGHSSDTQYF. In DNA, the CDR3 is TGTGCCAGCAGTTACCGAGGTAGGGGGCATTCCTCAGATACGCAGTATTTT. This rearrangement joins TRBV6-5 to TRBJ2-3; 7 bases line up with TRBD1. CDR1 is MNHEY, CDR2 SVGAGI, per germline. The CDR3 is 17 residues long. The V and J ends lost 2 bases and 4 bases, in that order; junction bases with no gene match: 12.

This clonotype occurred many times. Here the CDR3 DNA reads TGTGCTAGTGGTTTAGGGCAGGGGGTCGGCGAGCAGTACTTC. Its translation: CASGLGQGVGEQYF. This chain joins TRBV12-5 and TRBJ2-7, with 7 bases lining up with TRBD1. Germline V gene lookup returns CDR1 LGHNT and CDR2 FRNRAP. The CDR3 has 14 amino acids. V shed 3 bases and J 6 bases; nucleotides not matched to a gene: 8.

This clonotype was observed a few times. The chain joins TRBV14 to TRBJ1-1; D is unresolved. The ends were cut back, 6 bases at V and 0 bases at J, with 17 bases in the middle. Germline CDR1 and CDR2: SGHDN and FVKESK. The CDR3 contains 16 residues. DNA for the CDR3: TGTGCCAGCAGAGACACACGGAAAAAAATGAACACTGAAGCTTTCTTT. Protein sequence: CASRDTRKKMNTEAFF.

This clonotype was picked up many times. This chain's CDR3 is CASRLGTRGEQFF. The CDR3 nucleotides read TGTGCCAGCAGACTCGGAACCAGGGGTGAGCAGTTCTTC. The chain uses TRBV6-1 and TRBJ2-1; D is possibly TRBD1 (6 bases). This CDR3 has 13 amino acids. Germline CDR1 reads MNHNS; CDR2 reads SASEGT. V dropped 6 bases and J dropped 9 bases, with 15 bases sitting between them.

This clonotype was detected ten times or more. V usage is TRBV28 and J usage is TRBJ1-1; possibly TRBD1 for D (5 bases). CDR3 length: 14 amino acids. Germline CDR1 and CDR2: MDHEN and SYDVKM. Trimming left V 5 bases short and J 1 base short, with 11 bases between. This CDR3 reads CASSGAGTNTEAFF. DNA of the CDR3: TGTGCCAGCAGTGGGGCGGGGACGAACACTGAAGCTTTCTTT.

The sample holds many counts of this clonotype. The chain combines TRBV2 with TRBJ1-5; 9 bases agree with TRBD1. CDR3 size: 15 residues. With V trimmed by 5 bases and J by 1 base, 3 bases remained unmatched. Germline V gene data show CDR1 as SNHLY and CDR2 as FYNNEI. The CDR3 DNA reads as TGTGCCAGCAGTAAAGACAGGGGGAGCAATCAGCCCCAGCATTTT. This encodes CASSKDRGSNQPQHF. Variable domain in full (rest from reference TRBV2 and TRBJ1-5): EPEVTQTPSHQVTQMGQEVILRCVPISNHLYFYWYRQILGQKVEFLVSFYNNEISEKSEIFDDQFSVERPDGSNFTLKIRSTKLEDSAMYFCASSKDRGSNQPQHFGDGTRLSIL.

This clonotype has a count of ten or more. This chain links TRBV20-1 with TRBJ1-2; 8 nucleotides match TRBD1. The CDR3 is 13 amino acids. Germline trimming cut 1 base from V and 4 bases from J; bases unmatched to any gene: 2. Germline V gene lookup returns CDR1 DFQATT and CDR2 SNEGSKA (reference sequence). CDR3 nucleotide sequence: TGCAGTGCTAGAGCCGGACAGGGCTATGGCTACACCTTC. Protein: CSARAGQGYGYTF.

This clonotype was detected only a few times. V and J are TRBV20-1 and TRBJ2-7, with 10 nucleotides matching TRBD1. Germline CDR1 is DFQATT and CDR2 is SNEGSKA (reference sequence). The CDR3 sequence is 15 residues long. The V gene end was trimmed by 0 bases and the J gene end by 4 bases; junction bases not matched to a gene: 6. The CDR3, as DNA: TGCAGTGCTAGAGAAACCGGGACAGGGGATTACGAGCAGTACTTC. As protein: CSARETGTGDYEQYF.

This clonotype was picked up many times. The chain couples TRBV5-5 to TRBJ1-2; 9 bases match TRBD1. The CDR3 covers 18 residues. The V and J ends lost 5 bases and 1 base, in that order; junction bases with no gene match: 15. Germline-derived CDR1 and CDR2 are SGHKS and YYEKEE (reference sequence). The CDR3 DNA sequence: TGTGCCAGCAGTCGTACACCGGGACAGGGTTTCGGTAACTATGGCTACACCTTC. Its translation: CASSRTPGQGFGNYGYTF.

The V and J genes are TRBV4-1 and TRBJ2-5, with a tentative D call TRBD2 (6 bases). Germline CDR1 reads MGHRA; CDR2 reads YSYEKL. Trimming pared 2 bases from V and 5 bases from J, leaving 12 bases between. CDR3 size: 14 residues. The CDR3 nucleotides are TGCGCCAGCAGCCAAAGGCTAGCGTCTGAGACCCAGTACTTC. Residues: CASSQRLASETQYF.

This clonotype was observed many times. This chain joins TRBV5-1 and TRBJ2-7; 10 bases align to TRBD2. The CDR3 is 13 residues long. The V and J ends lost 5 bases and 4 bases, in that order; junction bases with no gene match: 3. Germline CDR1 and CDR2: SGHRS and YFSETQ. The CDR3 here is CASSWTSGYEQYF. The CDR3 DNA reads as TGCGCCAGCAGTTGGACTAGCGGATACGAGCAGTACTTC.

This chain joins TRBV5-6 and TRBJ1-6, with D tentatively TRBD1 (6 bases). V lost 3 bases and J 2 bases, leaving 18 bases between the germline ends. Germline CDR1 is SGHDT and CDR2 is YYEEEE. This CDR3 region has 18 residues. The chain's CDR3 is CASSSRTGSMTYNSPLHF. In DNA form, the CDR3 reads TGTGCCAGCAGCTCAAGAACAGGGAGCATGACCTATAATTCACCCCTCCACTTT.

This clonotype came up a few times. Written as DNA, the CDR3 is TGTGCCAGCAGCGACAGGGTCTACAATGAGCAGTTCTTC. Protein product: CASSDRVYNEQFF. V usage is TRBV6-1 and J usage is TRBJ2-1, with 7 nucleotides matching TRBD1. The CDR3 is 13 residues long. V trimming: 6 bases; J trimming: 3 bases; junction bases outside the gene matches: 2. Germline V CDR1 and CDR2: MNHNS, SASEGT.

This clonotype was detected a few times. The chain uses TRBV18 and TRBJ1-4; D perhaps matches TRBD1 (5 bases). The CDR3 has 14 residues. The V and J ends lost 1 base and 4 bases respectively, with 7 bases between them. The germline gives CDR1 KGHSH, CDR2 LQKENI. The CDR3: CASSPLRGNEKLFF. The CDR3 bases are TGTGCCAGCTCACCACTGAGGGGTAATGAAAAACTGTTTTTT.

This chain links TRBV20-1 with TRBJ2-7, with 7 bases lining up with TRBD1. Germline V gene sequence: CDR1 DFQATT, CDR2 SNEGSKA (reference sequence). V lost 6 bases and J lost 5; bases outside the gene matches: 10. The CDR3 is 13 amino acids. The CDR3 DNA sequence: TGCAGTGCCGTTAGGGACAGACAAAACGAGCAGTACTTC. This gives the protein CSAVRDRQNEQYF.

The CDR3 DNA reads as TGTGCCTGGACTCAACTGGGGGGGACAGGGAGCTACGAGCAGTACTTC. Protein product: CAWTQLGGTGSYEQYF. J is TRBJ2-7 and V is TRBV30, with 9 positions matching TRBD1. Germline-derived CDR1 and CDR2 are GTSNPN and SVGIG (reference sequence). Germline trimming cut 4 bases from V and 3 bases from J; bases unmatched to any gene: 13. This CDR3 comprises 16 residues. Combining the CDR3 with reference TRBV30 and TRBJ2-7 gives the whole variable domain SQTIHQWPATLVQPVGSPLSLECTVEGTSNPNLYWYRQAAGRGLQLLFYSVGIGQISSEVPQNLSASRPQDRQFILSSKKLLLSDSGFYLCAWTQLGGTGSYEQYFGPGTRLTVT.

This clonotype was observed at least ten times. V usage is TRBV5-1 and J usage is TRBJ1-4, with D hard to call. The CDR3 is made up of 15 amino acids. The germline V gene has CDR1 SGHRS and CDR2 YFSETQ. Deletions cut 4 bases from V and 0 bases from J, with 10 bases between. Here the CDR3 reads CASSPLQSTNEKLFF. As DNA, the CDR3 is TGCGCCAGCAGCCCGCTACAGTCAACTAATGAAAAACTGTTTTTT.